A single sample gave rise to the 20 T cell receptor beta chains below, sequenced in a study of vaccination and CD4 T cells after COVID-19. These receptors' antigens are unknown. Researchers used the Oncomine TCR Beta short-read assay to sequence DNA from cultured CD4+ T cells. TCRdb re-called the PCR reads through MiXCR, storing one row per CDR3 protein. The repertoire includes 15,000 to 20,000 distinct CDR3 sequences, about 60% of them detected once, and roughly 8.3% sits in the top ten. The treatment was: roughly nine-day PBMC culture with coronavirus spike peptide pools or control peptides (ViraFEST assay). Material for sequencing was CD4+ T cells from blood, cultured in vitro. All receptors come from a human donor who had recovered from COVID-19.

A few counts support this clonotype. The chain employs TRBV20-1 and TRBJ2-3; tentatively, D is TRBD2 (6 bases). Per germline, CDR1 DFQATT and CDR2 SNEGSKA (reference sequence). Trimming took 6 bases from V and 0 from J, leaving 7 bases between them. This CDR3 spans 12 amino acids. The CDR3, as DNA: TGCAGTGCGGCGGGGAGCACAGATACGCAGTATTTT. Protein product: CSAAGSTDTQYF.

This chain links TRBV6-2 or TRBV6-3 with TRBJ1-2; D remains ambiguous. This CDR3 is 12 amino acids long. The V gene lost 0 bases and the J gene lost 8 bases, with 7 bases spanning the gap. CDR1 MNHEY and CDR2 SVGEGT come from the germline V gene. CDR3 sequence: CASSYSIQGYTF. The CDR3 DNA reads TGTGCCAGCAGTTACTCGATCCAGGGCTACACCTTC.

The genes are TRBV6-4 and TRBJ2-3; the D gene is possibly TRBD2 (6 bases). CDR1 and CDR2 (germline): MRHNA, SNTAGT. The CDR3 consists of 18 residues. V was clipped by 3 bases and J by 2 bases, with 21 bases between them. The CDR3 is CASSEEGGPRGTTDTQYF. The CDR3 DNA reads TGTGCCAGCAGTGAAGAAGGAGGTCCGCGGGGCACCACAGATACGCAGTATTTT.

This clonotype was detected only a few times. V usage is TRBV28 and J usage is TRBJ2-2; D call uncertain. V was cut by 2 bases and J by 8 bases, with 12 bases left in between. The CDR3 consists of 14 residues. Germline V lookup: CDR1 MDHEN, CDR2 SYDVKM. CDR3 in DNA: TGTGCCAGCAGTTTAGGCTGGGATTCGGGGGAGCTGTTTTTT. As protein: CASSLGWDSGELFF.

The V call is TRBV6-4, the J call TRBJ2-3; the D gene is possibly TRBD2 (6 bases). The CDR3 consists of 14 residues. V lost 5 bases and J 3 bases, leaving 12 bases between the germline ends. Germline CDR1 and CDR2: MRHNA and SNTAGT. CDR3 coding DNA: TGTGCCAGCAGTCCCGGGACTCATACAGATACGCAGTATTTT. Translating it yields CASSPGTHTDTQYF.

This sequence joins TRBV30 and TRBJ1-2; maybe TRBD1 (6 bases). The length of the CDR3 is 13 residues. Trimming cost V 4 bases and J 2 bases, with 11 bases left between them. The germline V gene has CDR1 GTSNPN and CDR2 SVGIG (reference sequence). The CDR3 bases are TGTGCCTGGAACGCTCAGGGGAACTATGGCTACACCTTC. Its protein product is CAWNAQGNYGYTF.

This rearrangement joins TRBV7-9 to TRBJ1-2; TRBD1 might be the D (5 bases). The CDR3 covers 14 residues. V shed 5 bases and J shed 4 bases, with 14 bases lying between them. Per the germline V gene, CDR1 is SEHNR and CDR2 is FQNEAQ (reference sequence). The CDR3 DNA reads TGTGCCAGCAGCAAAGGGGAGGTGAGCTATGGCTACACCTTC. Amino acid sequence: CASSKGEVSYGYTF.

CDR3 region: CSARWGLLTGELFF. The CDR3, as DNA: TGCAGTGCTAGGTGGGGGCTCCTCACCGGGGAGCTGTTTTTT. The chain has TRBV20-1 and TRBJ2-2; perhaps TRBD1 as D (6 bases). Germline assignment: CDR1 DFQATT and CDR2 SNEGSKA (reference sequence). V was cut by 3 bases and J by 4 bases, with 12 bases left in between. The CDR3 contains 14 residues.

CDR3 nucleotides: TGTGCCACCGAGGGATTAGCAACCTACAATGAGCAGTTCTTC. Residues: CATEGLATYNEQFF. The chain couples TRBV24-1 to TRBJ2-1; a weak D match, TRBD2 (5 bases). The CDR3 loop spans 14 amino acids. Germline loops: CDR1 KGHDR, CDR2 SFDVKD. Trimming cost V 9 bases and J 2 bases, with 13 bases left between them.

For the CDR3, the DNA is TGCAGTGCTCCGGACGGGGCTAGAGGCTACACCTTC. Translating it yields CSAPDGARGYTF. The chain carries TRBV20-1 and TRBJ1-2; a weak D match, TRBD1 (5 bases). Germline assignment: CDR1 DFQATT and CDR2 SNEGSKA (reference sequence). The CDR3 consists of 12 residues. V was pared by 5 bases and J by 8 bases, with 15 bases between.

The gene calls are TRBV11-2 and TRBJ1-1; D uncertain. The germline V gene encodes CDR1 SGHAT and CDR2 FQNNGV. The germline V and J ends were trimmed by 5 bases and 4 bases, with 8 bases remaining between them. The length of the CDR3 is 12 residues. The chain's CDR3 is CASSRDGTEAFF. For the CDR3, the DNA is TGTGCCAGCAGCAGAGACGGCACTGAAGCTTTCTTT.

The V gene is TRBV20-1, the J gene TRBJ1-5; D gene unclear. The CDR3 runs to 15 residues. The germline V gene has CDR1 DFQATT and CDR2 SNEGSKA (reference sequence). V dropped 0 bases and J dropped 0 bases, with 9 bases sitting between them. CDR3 sequence (DNA): TGCAGTGCTAGAGATAGGGTCACTAGCAATCAGCCCCAGCATTTT. It codes for CSARDRVTSNQPQHF.

J is TRBJ2-7 and V is TRBV6-1; maybe TRBD1 (6 bases). The V gene lost 5 bases and the J gene lost 3 bases, with 14 bases spanning the gap. CDR1 MNHNS and CDR2 SASEGT come from the germline V gene. The CDR3 runs to 14 residues. The CDR3 is CASSNGDNYYEQYF. The CDR3 region has the DNA TGTGCCAGCAGTAACGGGGACAACTACTACGAGCAGTACTTC.

The chain couples TRBV6-8 to TRBJ1-5; no clear D. Germline lookup yields CDR1 MNHGY and CDR2 SAAAGT. The CDR3 totals 10 residues. Deletions cut 6 bases from V and 7 bases from J, with 4 bases between. This CDR3 is CASSLQPQHF. As DNA, the CDR3 is TGTGCCAGCAGCCTGCAGCCCCAGCATTTT.

This chain uses TRBV11-1 with TRBJ2-7, with unresolved D. This CDR3 has 16 amino acids. Germline V gives CDR1 SGHAT, CDR2 FQDESV (reference sequence). Trimming removed 5 bases at V and 2 bases at J, with 19 bases between. The CDR3 DNA sequence: TGTGCCAGCAGCCCACGGAGATTCAGCAGGACCTACGAGCAGTACTTC. Its protein product is CASSPRRFSRTYEQYF.

The CDR3 here is CASSRPLAKNTEAFF. The CDR3 DNA follows: TGTGCCAGCAGCCGGCCCCTAGCCAAGAACACTGAAGCTTTCTTT. The chain employs TRBV5-5 and TRBJ1-1; D gene ambiguous. Germline lookup yields CDR1 SGHKS and CDR2 YYEKEE (reference sequence). There are 15 residues in the CDR3. V was shortened by 4 bases and J by 1 base, with 14 bases between the two germline ends.

The V gene is TRBV20-1, the J gene TRBJ2-5; 8 bases agree with TRBD2. This CDR3 has 11 residues. V lost 5 bases to trimming and J lost 5 bases; unmatched junction nucleotides: 1. CDR1 and CDR2 from the germline V gene are DFQATT and SNEGSKA (reference sequence). The CDR3 here is CSAASGETQYF. The DNA of the CDR3 is TGCAGTGCTGCTAGCGGGGAGACCCAGTACTTC.

This clonotype was detected only a few times. The chain combines TRBV6-1 with TRBJ1-4; 10 nucleotides align to TRBD1. The CDR3 extends over 14 amino acids. Per the germline V gene, CDR1 is MNHNS and CDR2 is SASEGT. The V and J ends lost 6 bases and 12 bases, in that order; junction bases with no gene match: 10. The CDR3 loop reads CASSLSWTGGELFF. Written as DNA, the CDR3 is TGTGCCAGCAGCCTGTCTTGGACAGGGGGAGAACTGTTTTTT.

With regard to this clonotype: Sequence at one end of the junction differs from germline and may be a read error. The V and J genes are TRBV7-7 and TRBJ2-5, with 7 bases matching TRBD2. The CDR3 sequence is 15 residues long. The germline V gene encodes CDR1 SSHAT and CDR2 FNYEAQ (reference sequence). The CDR3, as DNA: TGTGCTAGCAGCTTACTAAGCGGGACCCAAGAGACCCAGTACTTC. Protein product: CASSLLSGTQETQYF. Variable domain in full (rest from reference TRBV7-7 and TRBJ2-5): GAGVSQSPRYKVTKRGQDVTLRCDPISSHATLYWYQQALGQGPEFLTYFNYEAQPDKSGLPSDRFSAERPEGSISTLTIQRTEQRDSAMYRCASSLLSGTQETQYFGPGTRLLVL.

The chain uses TRBV20-1 and TRBJ1-5; 8 bases are shared with TRBD1. The CDR3 is 14 amino acids. J gave up 5 bases and V 5 bases, and 8 bases lay outside the gene matches. The germline V gene has CDR1 DFQATT and CDR2 SNEGSKA (reference sequence). Written as DNA, the CDR3 is TGCAGTGCTGTGGGACAGGACCTTTATCAGCCCCAGCATTTT. Translated, it gives CSAVGQDLYQPQHF.